Listed below are T cell receptor beta chains from one sample, sequenced in a study of shared clonotypes between healthy human individuals. TCRdb's table, derived via immunoSEQ multiplex PCR, lists solely in-frame clones and lacks some. The data show roughly 760,000 clones, with around 67% seen just once and 1.7% held by the top ten. Sequenced material: memory CD4+ T cells sorted from blood. These receptors were obtained from a woman in her 30s in good health. Both conserved end residues are part of each CDR3. A D gene is named only where the DNA matches it firmly. Size is omitted from some rows. Given values are once, few, many or a class for expanded clones.

j_call: TRBJ2-1; clone_size: .; v_call: TRBV27; d_call: TRBD2; cdr3_nt: TGTGCCAGCAGTTTATCGCCCTATAGCGGGAAGTACAATGAGCAGTTCTTC; cdr3_aa: CASSLSPYSGKYNEQFF
j_call: TRBJ2-1; clone_size: .; v_call: TRBV5-1; d_call: TRBD2; cdr3_nt: TGCGCCAGCAGCTTCCAAGTAGCGGGAGGCCCCTACAATGAGCAGTTCTTC; cdr3_aa: CASSFQVAGGPYNEQFF
j_call: TRBJ2-1; clone_size: .; v_call: TRBV2; d_call: TRBD2; cdr3_nt: TGTGCCAGCAGTAAGGGCAGCGGGGCCTCCTACAATGAGCAGTTCTTC; cdr3_aa: CASSKGSGASYNEQFF
j_call: TRBJ2-1; clone_size: .; v_call: TRBV27; d_call: TRBD2; cdr3_nt: TGTGCCAGCAGACTAGCGGATAGCTCCTACAATGAGCAGTTCTTC; cdr3_aa: CASRLADSSYNEQFF
j_call: TRBJ2-5; clone_size: .; v_call: TRBV5-4; d_call: TRBD2; cdr3_nt: TGTGCCAGCAGCCCAGGACTAGCCGTAGACTACGGGGAGACCCAGTACTTC; cdr3_aa: CASSPGLAVDYGETQYF
j_call: TRBJ2-7; clone_size: .; v_call: TRBV29-1; d_call: .; cdr3_nt: TGCAGCGTTGCTCATAATCCGTACGAGCAGTACTTC; cdr3_aa: CSVAHNPYEQYF
j_call: TRBJ1-2; clone_size: .; v_call: TRBV30; d_call: .; cdr3_nt: TGTGCCTGGACCCTGGCCGGTCACTATGGCTACACCTTC; cdr3_aa: CAWTLAGHYGYTF
j_call: TRBJ2-3; clone_size: .; v_call: TRBV30; d_call: .; cdr3_nt: TGTGCCTGGAGCCCTCAAGATACGCAGTATTTT; cdr3_aa: CAWSPQDTQYF
j_call: TRBJ2-7; clone_size: .; v_call: TRBV28; d_call: TRBD1; cdr3_nt: TGTGCCAGCAGTTTACAACCGGGACAGGGGCCGTACTTC; cdr3_aa: CASSLQPGQGPYF
j_call: TRBJ1-1; clone_size: .; v_call: TRBV5-4; d_call: TRBD1; cdr3_nt: TGTGCCAGTAGACAGGGGTCGGATGTCTTGAACACTGAAGCTTTCTTT; cdr3_aa: CASRQGSDVLNTEAFF
j_call: TRBJ2-1; clone_size: .; v_call: TRBV5-1; d_call: .; cdr3_nt: TGCGCCAGCAGCCCTGGATCGCGCTCCTACAATGAGCAGTTCTTC; cdr3_aa: CASSPGSRSYNEQFF
j_call: TRBJ2-3; clone_size: .; v_call: TRBV29-1; d_call: TRBD2; cdr3_nt: TGCAGCGTTGACTCCGGTCGCGGGAGGGCCCCAGATACGCAGTATTTT; cdr3_aa: CSVDSGRGRAPDTQYF
j_call: TRBJ2-4; clone_size: once; v_call: TRBV18; d_call: TRBD2; cdr3_nt: TGTGCCAGCTCATCGACTAGCGGGACTAATTACATTCAGTACTTC; cdr3_aa: CASSSTSGTNYIQYF
j_call: TRBJ1-4; clone_size: few; v_call: TRBV7-8; d_call: .; cdr3_nt: TGTGCCAGCAGCTACCTGGAGAGCGAAAAACTGTTTTTT; cdr3_aa: CASSYLESEKLFF
j_call: TRBJ2-7; clone_size: few; v_call: TRBV29-1; d_call: TRBD2; cdr3_nt: TGCAGCGTCTGGGAGGGAAACGAGCAGTACTTC; cdr3_aa: CSVWEGNEQYF
j_call: TRBJ2-7; clone_size: .; v_call: TRBV28; d_call: .; cdr3_nt: TGTGCCAGCAGTGGGACACCTTTTTACGAGCAGTACTTC; cdr3_aa: CASSGTPFYEQYF